This is a list of T cell receptor beta chains from one sample in a study of control samples from healthy donors and cancer patients. The method was immunoSEQ multiplex PCR; TCRdb's version includes in-frame clones alone and lacks a portion of them. In the table there are some 90,000 clones, roughly nine tenths of which are singletons. Sequenced material: blood. These receptors were collected from a woman younger than 45 in good health. The CDR3 runs from the conserved cysteine through the conserved F or W. A D gene is named only where the DNA matches it firmly. Rows may omit the clone size; those that give it use once, few, many or a size class.

clone_size: NA; cdr3_length: 14; v_call: TRBV6-2/TRBV6-3; j_call: TRBJ2-3; d_call: NA; cdr3_nt: TGTGCCAGCAGTCGGGGGCGGGAGCTAGATACGCAGTATTTT; cdr3_aa: CASSRGRELDTQYF
clone_size: NA; cdr3_length: 14; v_call: TRBV6-5; j_call: TRBJ1-3; d_call: NA; cdr3_nt: TGTGCCAGCAGTTTCCGGGGGCAAGGAAACACCATATATTTT; cdr3_aa: CASSFRGQGNTIYF
clone_size: NA; cdr3_length: 14; v_call: TRBV7-9; j_call: TRBJ1-1; d_call: NA; cdr3_nt: TGTGCCAGCAGCTTAAGTTTTTCCGCCGAACGAGCTTTCTTT; cdr3_aa: CASSLSFSAERAFF
clone_size: NA; cdr3_length: 15; v_call: TRBV5-5; j_call: TRBJ1-2; d_call: NA; cdr3_nt: TGTGCCAGCAGCTGGGCTTCTGGGGGTAACTATGGCTACACCTTC; cdr3_aa: CASSWASGGNYGYTF
clone_size: once; cdr3_length: 14; v_call: TRBV28; j_call: TRBJ1-1; d_call: TRBD1; cdr3_nt: TGTGCCAGCAGTCTCGGGACAGCGAACACTGAAGCTTTCTTT; cdr3_aa: CASSLGTANTEAFF
clone_size: NA; cdr3_length: 13; v_call: TRBV10-1; j_call: TRBJ1-1; d_call: NA; cdr3_nt: TGCGCCAGCAGGGTGGGGGAGAGCACTGAAGCTTTCTTT; cdr3_aa: CASRVGESTEAFF
clone_size: NA; cdr3_length: 15; v_call: TRBV6-5; j_call: TRBJ2-7; d_call: TRBD1; cdr3_nt: TGTGCCAGCAGATTGGGACAGGAAAACTCCTACGAGCAGTACTTC; cdr3_aa: CASRLGQENSYEQYF
clone_size: NA; cdr3_length: 19; v_call: TRBV7-9; j_call: TRBJ1-4; d_call: TRBD1; cdr3_nt: TGTGCCAGCAGCTTAGTGGACAGGGGCGTGGGTTTTTTGAATGAAAAACTGTTTTTT; cdr3_aa: CASSLVDRGVGFLNEKLFF
clone_size: NA; cdr3_length: 14; v_call: TRBV19; j_call: TRBJ2-1; d_call: TRBD1; cdr3_nt: TGTGCCAGTAGTTCCTCCGGGACAGGGAGCAGGCAGTTCTTC; cdr3_aa: CASSSSGTGSRQFF
clone_size: NA; cdr3_length: 15; v_call: TRBV7-2; j_call: TRBJ2-7; d_call: NA; cdr3_nt: TGTGCCAGCAGCGCAACACCCAGAGGGGCCTACGAGCAGTACTTC; cdr3_aa: CASSATPRGAYEQYF
clone_size: NA; cdr3_length: 14; v_call: TRBV11-2; j_call: TRBJ1-1; d_call: NA; cdr3_nt: TGTGCCAGCAGCTTAATCGGCGGAAGGTTTGAAGCTTTCTTT; cdr3_aa: CASSLIGGRFEAFF
clone_size: NA; cdr3_length: 16; v_call: TRBV7-2; j_call: TRBJ2-5; d_call: TRBD2; cdr3_nt: TGTGCCAGCAGCAAAGGACTAGCGGGGGGTAGGGAGACCCAGTACTTC; cdr3_aa: CASSKGLAGGRETQYF
clone_size: NA; cdr3_length: 13; v_call: TRBV6-5; j_call: TRBJ1-2; d_call: NA; cdr3_nt: TGTGCCAGCAGTGACTCGTGGACCTATGGCTACACCTTC; cdr3_aa: CASSDSWTYGYTF
clone_size: NA; cdr3_length: 14; v_call: TRBV7-9; j_call: TRBJ1-1; d_call: NA; cdr3_nt: TGTGCCAGCAGCTTGAACGGGCTGAACACTGAAGCTTTCTTT; cdr3_aa: CASSLNGLNTEAFF
clone_size: NA; cdr3_length: 17; v_call: TRBV11-2; j_call: TRBJ2-7; d_call: TRBD2; cdr3_nt: TGTGCCAGCAGCTTAGCGGTACGTAGCGGGAGCGACTACGAGCAGTACTTC; cdr3_aa: CASSLAVRSGSDYEQYF
clone_size: NA; cdr3_length: 14; v_call: TRBV10-2; j_call: TRBJ2-7; d_call: TRBD2; cdr3_nt: TGCGCCAGCAGTGATACTAGCGGCTCCTACGAGCAGTACTTC; cdr3_aa: CASSDTSGSYEQYF
clone_size: once; cdr3_length: 12; v_call: TRBV30; j_call: TRBJ2-7; d_call: NA; cdr3_nt: TGTGCCTGGAGTGTGGTGGGGGAGAGGCAGTACTTC; cdr3_aa: CAWSVVGERQYF
clone_size: NA; cdr3_length: 15; v_call: TRBV15; j_call: TRBJ1-1; d_call: NA; cdr3_nt: TGTGCCACCAGCAGAGAGAAAGGGGTCAACACTGAAGCTTTCTTT; cdr3_aa: CATSREKGVNTEAFF
clone_size: NA; cdr3_length: 14; v_call: TRBV7-2; j_call: TRBJ2-3; d_call: TRBD2; cdr3_nt: TGTGCCAGCAGCTTACGGGGGGGGACGAATACGCAGTATTTT; cdr3_aa: CASSLRGGTNTQYF
clone_size: NA; cdr3_length: 15; v_call: TRBV5-1; j_call: TRBJ2-7; d_call: TRBD1; cdr3_nt: TGCGCCAGCAGCCCGGGGACAGGGCGGATCTACGAGCAGTACTTC; cdr3_aa: CASSPGTGRIYEQYF
clone_size: NA; cdr3_length: 13; v_call: TRBV7-9; j_call: TRBJ1-6; d_call: NA; cdr3_nt: TGTGCCAGCAGCTTAGGGGATAATTCACCCCTCCACTTT; cdr3_aa: CASSLGDNSPLHF
clone_size: NA; cdr3_length: 12; v_call: TRBV25-1; j_call: TRBJ1-1; d_call: NA; cdr3_nt: TGTGCCAGCAGTAGTAGGGCCACTGAAGCTTTCTTT; cdr3_aa: CASSSRATEAFF
clone_size: NA; cdr3_length: 14; v_call: TRBV19; j_call: TRBJ1-5; d_call: NA; cdr3_nt: TGTGCCAGTAGTCCGGGATATAGCAATCAGCCCCAGCATTTT; cdr3_aa: CASSPGYSNQPQHF
clone_size: NA; cdr3_length: 13; v_call: TRBV7-3; j_call: TRBJ2-1; d_call: NA; cdr3_nt: TGTGCCAGCAGCCCAGGGGCAGGGTGGGTGCAGTTCTTC; cdr3_aa: CASSPGAGWVQFF
clone_size: NA; cdr3_length: 16; v_call: TRBV2; j_call: TRBJ1-1; d_call: NA; cdr3_nt: TGTGCCAGCAGCCTCGGACAGTTCAGAGTTTCCACTGAAGCTTTCTTT; cdr3_aa: CASSLGQFRVSTEAFF
clone_size: NA; cdr3_length: 15; v_call: TRBV7-2; j_call: TRBJ2-7; d_call: NA; cdr3_nt: TGTGCCAGCAGCTCCCCGGACAGACTCTCCTACGAGCAGTACTTC; cdr3_aa: CASSSPDRLSYEQYF
clone_size: NA; cdr3_length: 15; v_call: TRBV28; j_call: TRBJ1-2; d_call: TRBD1; cdr3_nt: TGTGCCAGCAGTTTCTCCCCGACAGGGCAGTATGGCTACACCTTC; cdr3_aa: CASSFSPTGQYGYTF
clone_size: NA; cdr3_length: 16; v_call: TRBV7-9; j_call: TRBJ1-5; d_call: NA; cdr3_nt: TGTGCCAGCAGCTTAGGGTTGAGGTCCGGCCAGGAGCCCCAGCATTTT; cdr3_aa: CASSLGLRSGQEPQHF
clone_size: few; cdr3_length: 17; v_call: TRBV5-5; j_call: TRBJ2-1; d_call: NA; cdr3_nt: TGTGCCAGCAGCCGGATGGCCCGGGGCCAAGGCTACAATGAGCAGTTCTTC; cdr3_aa: CASSRMARGQGYNEQFF
clone_size: NA; cdr3_length: 13; v_call: TRBV6-5; j_call: TRBJ2-7; d_call: NA; cdr3_nt: TGTGCCAGCAGCACCCCCCTAGCGTACGAGCAGTACTTC; cdr3_aa: CASSTPLAYEQYF
clone_size: few; cdr3_length: 13; v_call: TRBV18; j_call: TRBJ1-5; d_call: TRBD1; cdr3_nt: TGTGCCAGCTCCCAGGGGGCTGAGCAGCCCCAGCATTTT; cdr3_aa: CASSQGAEQPQHF
clone_size: NA; cdr3_length: 17; v_call: TRBV5-4; j_call: TRBJ2-1; d_call: NA; cdr3_nt: TGTGCCAGCAGCTTGGCCATTCAAGGGAGACCCTACAATGAGCAGTTCTTC; cdr3_aa: CASSLAIQGRPYNEQFF
clone_size: NA; cdr3_length: 15; v_call: TRBV5-1; j_call: TRBJ2-4; d_call: NA; cdr3_nt: TGCGCCAGCAGACCCCTCGGGGGAACTGGAAACATTCAGTACTTC; cdr3_aa: CASRPLGGTGNIQYF
clone_size: NA; cdr3_length: 14; v_call: TRBV12-5; j_call: TRBJ1-4; d_call: NA; cdr3_nt: TGTGCTAGTGGTTTGACGGGACACAGTGAAAAACTGTTTTTT; cdr3_aa: CASGLTGHSEKLFF
clone_size: NA; cdr3_length: 16; v_call: TRBV5-1; j_call: TRBJ2-7; d_call: NA; cdr3_nt: TGCGCCAGCAGCATCCCCCCCGGGCGCCATTCCTACGAGCAGTACTTC; cdr3_aa: CASSIPPGRHSYEQYF
clone_size: NA; cdr3_length: 13; v_call: TRBV6-5; j_call: TRBJ1-5; d_call: NA; cdr3_nt: TGTGCCAGCAGTCGGCAGGGTGGGCAGCCCCAGCATTTT; cdr3_aa: CASSRQGGQPQHF
clone_size: NA; cdr3_length: 16; v_call: TRBV10-3; j_call: TRBJ2-7; d_call: TRBD2; cdr3_nt: TGTGCCATCAGTGAGTCTAGGGGACTAGCGGCCTACGAGCAGTACTTC; cdr3_aa: CAISESRGLAAYEQYF
clone_size: NA; cdr3_length: 17; v_call: TRBV7-4; j_call: TRBJ2-7; d_call: NA; cdr3_nt: TGTGCCAGCAGCCCAGCGGTCCGGGACTCGAGCTCCTACGAGCAGTACTTC; cdr3_aa: CASSPAVRDSSSYEQYF
clone_size: NA; cdr3_length: 16; v_call: TRBV5-6; j_call: TRBJ1-4; d_call: NA; cdr3_nt: TGTGCCAGCAGCAAAGTACCGGGGCCCGATAATGAAAAACTGTTTTTT; cdr3_aa: CASSKVPGPDNEKLFF
clone_size: few; cdr3_length: 19; v_call: TRBV6-1; j_call: TRBJ2-1; d_call: TRBD1; cdr3_nt: TGTGCCAGCAGTGAAGAAAGGGTAGGCGGCAGGGGGCCGGGGAATGAGCAGTTCTTC; cdr3_aa: CASSEERVGGRGPGNEQFF
clone_size: NA; cdr3_length: 13; v_call: TRBV19; j_call: TRBJ2-5; d_call: NA; cdr3_nt: TGTGCCAGTAGCAGTCAGGGCGCGGGTACCCAGTACTTC; cdr3_aa: CASSSQGAGTQYF
clone_size: NA; cdr3_length: 16; v_call: TRBV7-9; j_call: TRBJ1-4; d_call: NA; cdr3_nt: TGTGCCAGCAGCTCTTACCTAGGGGGTTCCAATGAAAAACTGTTTTTT; cdr3_aa: CASSSYLGGSNEKLFF